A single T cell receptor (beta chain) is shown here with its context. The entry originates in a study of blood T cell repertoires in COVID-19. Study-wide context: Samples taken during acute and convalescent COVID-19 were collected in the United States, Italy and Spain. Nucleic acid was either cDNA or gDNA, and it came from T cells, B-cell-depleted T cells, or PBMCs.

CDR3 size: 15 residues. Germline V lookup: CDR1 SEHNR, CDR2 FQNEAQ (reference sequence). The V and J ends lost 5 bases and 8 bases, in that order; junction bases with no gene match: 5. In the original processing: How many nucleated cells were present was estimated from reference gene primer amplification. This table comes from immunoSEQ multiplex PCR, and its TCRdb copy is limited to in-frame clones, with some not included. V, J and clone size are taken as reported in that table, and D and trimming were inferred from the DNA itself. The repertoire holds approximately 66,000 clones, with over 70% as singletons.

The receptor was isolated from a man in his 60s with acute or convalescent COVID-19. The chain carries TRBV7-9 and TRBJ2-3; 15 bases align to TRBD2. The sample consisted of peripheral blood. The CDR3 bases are TGTGCCAGCAGCGCAGGGACTAGCGGGAGGCCTACGCAGTATTTT. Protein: CASSAGTSGRPTQYF.